This T cell receptor (beta chain) was recorded in a study of shared clonotypes between healthy human individuals. Measured with immunoSEQ multiplex PCR; TCRdb has only the in-frame clones, and not every one. The sample lists about 2.3 million clones; roughly 92% were seen once. CDR3 length: 14 residues. The V gene's germline CDR1 is MDHEN and CDR2 SYDVKM. The V end lost 6 bases, the J end lost 2 bases, and 14 bases lay between the germline ends. Source material: naive CD4+ T cells from PBMCs. Noted subset: CD45RA+ positively selected. This chain joins TRBV28 and TRBJ2-7; D may match TRBD1 or TRBD2 (6 bases each). The sequence derives from a man between 18 and 35 years old in good health. Some clones in this sample may be carry-over from other donors' samples. CDR3 DNA sequence: TGTGCCAGCAGCCACAGGGAGGACACCTACGAGCAGTACTTC. Encoded protein: CASSHREDTYEQYF.